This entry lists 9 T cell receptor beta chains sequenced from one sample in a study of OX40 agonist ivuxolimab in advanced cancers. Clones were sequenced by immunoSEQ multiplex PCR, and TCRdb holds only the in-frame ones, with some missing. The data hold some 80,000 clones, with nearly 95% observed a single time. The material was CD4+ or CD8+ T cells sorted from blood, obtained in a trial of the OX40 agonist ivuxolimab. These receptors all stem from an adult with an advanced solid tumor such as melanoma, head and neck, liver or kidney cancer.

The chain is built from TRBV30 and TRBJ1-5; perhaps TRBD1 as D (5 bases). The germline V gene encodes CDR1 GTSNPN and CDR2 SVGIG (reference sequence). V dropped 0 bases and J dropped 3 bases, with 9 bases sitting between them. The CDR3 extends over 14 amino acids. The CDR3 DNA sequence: TGTGCCTGGAGTGTAGGGGTGAACAATCAGCCCCAGCATTTT. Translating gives CAWSVGVNNQPQHF.

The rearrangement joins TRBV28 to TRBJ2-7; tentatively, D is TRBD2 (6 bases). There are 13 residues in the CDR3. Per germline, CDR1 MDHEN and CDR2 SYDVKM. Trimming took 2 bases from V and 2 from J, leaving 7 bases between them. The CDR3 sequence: CASSLGRTYEQYF. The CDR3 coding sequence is TGTGCCAGCAGTTTAGGGAGGACCTACGAGCAGTACTTC.

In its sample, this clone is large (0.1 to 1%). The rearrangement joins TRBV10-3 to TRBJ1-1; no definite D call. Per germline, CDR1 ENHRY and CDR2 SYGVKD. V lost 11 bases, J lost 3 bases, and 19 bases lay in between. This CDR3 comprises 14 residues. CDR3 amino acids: CAATELGSDTEAFF. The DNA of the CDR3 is TGTGCCGCCACGGAATTAGGCTCTGACACTGAAGCTTTCTTT.

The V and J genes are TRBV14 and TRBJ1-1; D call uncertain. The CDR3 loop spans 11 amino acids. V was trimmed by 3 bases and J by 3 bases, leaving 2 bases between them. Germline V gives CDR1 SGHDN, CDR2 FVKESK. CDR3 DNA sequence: TGTGCCAGCAGCCAGTACACTGAAGCTTTCTTT. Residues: CASSQYTEAFF.

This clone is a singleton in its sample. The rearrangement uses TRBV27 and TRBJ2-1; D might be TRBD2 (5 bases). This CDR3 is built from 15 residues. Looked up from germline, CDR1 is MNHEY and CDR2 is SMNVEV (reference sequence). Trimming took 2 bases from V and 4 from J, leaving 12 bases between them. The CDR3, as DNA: TGTGCCAGCAGTTTAAATGCGGGCGCTTACAATGAGCAGTTCTTC. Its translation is CASSLNAGAYNEQFF.

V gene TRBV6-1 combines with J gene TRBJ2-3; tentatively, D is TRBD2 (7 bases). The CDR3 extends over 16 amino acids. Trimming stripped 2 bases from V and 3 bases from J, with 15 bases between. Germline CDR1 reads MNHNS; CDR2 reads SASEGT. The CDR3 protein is CASSEYYGGLTDTQYF. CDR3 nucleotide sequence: TGTGCCAGCAGTGAATATTACGGGGGGCTTACAGATACGCAGTATTTT.

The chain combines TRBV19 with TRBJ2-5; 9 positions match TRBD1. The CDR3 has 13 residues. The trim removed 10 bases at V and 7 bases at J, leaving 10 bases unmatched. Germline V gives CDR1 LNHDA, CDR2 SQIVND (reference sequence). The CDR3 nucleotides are TGTGCCACCACTTCGGGACAGGGCGGGACCCAGTACTTC. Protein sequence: CATTSGQGGTQYF.

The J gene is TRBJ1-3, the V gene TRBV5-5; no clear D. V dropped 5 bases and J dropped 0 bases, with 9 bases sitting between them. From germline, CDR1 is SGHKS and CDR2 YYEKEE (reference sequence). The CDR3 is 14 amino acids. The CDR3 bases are TGTGCCAGCAGTCTTCCCTACTCTGGAAACACCATATATTTT. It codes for CASSLPYSGNTIYF.

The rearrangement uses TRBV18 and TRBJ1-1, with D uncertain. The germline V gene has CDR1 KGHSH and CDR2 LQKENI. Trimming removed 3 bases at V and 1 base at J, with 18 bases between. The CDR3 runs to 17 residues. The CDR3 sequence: CASSPIGPSTSNTEAFF. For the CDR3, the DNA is TGTGCCAGCTCACCGATCGGGCCCTCAACGTCGAACACTGAAGCTTTCTTT.